These 24 T cell receptor beta chains were sequenced from one sample in a study of T cells in Graves' hyperthyroidism and ophthalmopathy. Amplification targeted TCR beta CDR3 regions from RNA transcripts. The HTBI primer set served for first-round RT-PCR of the TCR CDR3. TCRdb redid the calling of the multiplex PCR reads with MiXCR, one entry per CDR3 protein. Of 450,000 to 500,000 distinct CDR3 sequences in the sample, roughly 23% were seen once. Sequenced sample: blood. These receptors all come from a woman between 65 and 79 years old with Graves' ophthalmopathy.

This clonotype was seen a handful of times. In DNA, the CDR3 is TGTGCCAGCAGCGTAGGGGGAGTCTCCTACGAGCAGTACTTC. It is translated as CASSVGGVSYEQYF. The V call is TRBV9, the J call TRBJ2-7, with D tentatively TRBD2 (5 bases). The germline V gene encodes CDR1 SGDLS and CDR2 YYNGEE. There are 14 residues in the CDR3. V lost 0 bases and J 0 bases, leaving 7 bases between the germline ends. The entire variable domain, with the rest obtained from reference TRBV9 and TRBJ2-7, is as follows: DSGVTQTPKHLITATGQRVTLRCSPRSGDLSVYWYQQSLDQGLQFLIQYYNGEERAKGNILERFSAQQFPDLHSELNLSSLELGDSALYFCASSVGGVSYEQYFGPGTRLTVT.

Many counts were recorded for this clonotype. The rearrangement links TRBV3-1 to TRBJ2-7; D possibly corresponds to TRBD2 (5 bases). V lost 3 bases to trimming and J lost 0 bases, with 12 bases between them. Per the germline V gene, CDR1 is LGHDT and CDR2 is YNNKEL (reference sequence). The CDR3 totals 15 residues. The CDR3 protein is CASSQQAASSYEQYF. In DNA, the CDR3 is TGTGCCAGCAGCCAGCAAGCGGCAAGCTCCTACGAGCAGTACTTC.

The chain has TRBV11-2 and TRBJ1-2, with D uncertain. Germline loops: CDR1 SGHAT, CDR2 FQNNGV. The CDR3 loop spans 14 amino acids. V gave up 1 base and J gave up 13 bases, with 19 bases separating them. The CDR3 protein is CASSLVRTKPYPTF. The CDR3 DNA reads TGTGCCAGCAGCTTAGTGAGGACCAAACCCTACCCCACCTTC.

This clonotype was seen more than once but under ten times. This chain links TRBV20-1 with TRBJ1-2; 7 positions match TRBD1. CDR1 and CDR2 (germline): DFQATT, SNEGSKA (reference sequence). This CDR3 region has 15 residues. V gave up 0 bases and J gave up 5 bases; unmatched junction bases: 9. Here the CDR3 DNA reads TGCAGTGCTAGAGACCTACAGGGGCTCTTTTATGGCTACACCTTC. Translated, it gives CSARDLQGLFYGYTF.

J is TRBJ1-6 and V is TRBV7-8, with D maybe TRBD1 (6 bases). CDR1 is SGHVS, CDR2 FQNEAQ, per germline. With 1 base removed from V and 14 bases from J, the gap between germline ends came to 12 bases. CDR3 length: 13 residues. The CDR3 DNA follows: TGTGCCAGCAGCTTAGACAACAGGGTGACCCTCCACTTT. Residues: CASSLDNRVTLHF.

This clonotype was picked up many times. V gene TRBV6-1 combines with J gene TRBJ2-5; D may match TRBD1 or TRBD2 (5 bases each). The CDR3 covers 16 residues. The germline CDR1 and CDR2 sequences are MNHNS and SASEGT. The V end was cut by 6 bases, the J end by 6 bases, with 23 bases between. CDR3 region: CASSKGTGNPGKTQYF. For the CDR3, the DNA is TGTGCCAGCAGCAAGGGGACGGGCAACCCGGGAAAGACCCAGTACTTC.

This sequence joins TRBV20-1 and TRBJ2-7; D is ambiguous. Trimming removed 6 bases from V and 7 bases from J, with 16 bases in between. CDR1 is DFQATT and CDR2 is SNEGSKA in the germline V gene (reference sequence). The CDR3 contains 12 residues. CDR3 sequence (DNA): TGCAGTGCCATACTGCCCCCCAGGGAGCAGTACTTC. Protein product: CSAILPPREQYF.

Ten or more counts support this clonotype. V gene TRBV7-2 combines with J gene TRBJ2-5; D unclear. V lost 1 base to trimming and J lost 4 bases, with 10 bases between them. The CDR3 spans 14 residues. CDR1 SGHTA and CDR2 FQGNSA come from the germline V gene. In DNA, the CDR3 is TGTGCCAGCAGCTTAGGTCTTACGCCAGAGACCCAGTACTTC. It is translated as CASSLGLTPETQYF.

This clonotype has at least ten counts. The rearrangement links TRBV5-1 to TRBJ2-3, with 12 bases lining up with TRBD2. Looked up from germline, CDR1 is SGHRS and CDR2 is YFSETQ. This CDR3 region has 15 residues. Trimming cost V 3 bases and J 3 bases; bases outside gene matches: 2. This CDR3 reads CASSSGTSGTDTQYF. DNA of the CDR3: TGCGCCAGCAGCTCCGGGACTAGCGGGACAGATACGCAGTATTTT.

This clonotype occurred a few times. The J gene is TRBJ2-3, the V gene TRBV7-3; the match to TRBD1 covers 9 bases. This CDR3 is built from 11 residues. V was clipped by 4 bases and J by 13 bases; unmatched bases: 3. The germline gives CDR1 SGHTA, CDR2 FQGTGA. CDR3 DNA: TGTGCCAGCAGCTCCGGACAGGGGAAGTATTTT. This gives the protein CASSSGQGKYF. Filled out from reference TRBV7-3 and TRBJ2-3, the complete variable domain reads GAGVSQTPSNKVTEKGKYVELRCDPISGHTALYWYRQSLGQGPEFLIYFQGTGAADDSGLPNDRFFAVRPEGSVSTLKIQRTERGDSAVYLCASSSGQGKYFGPGTRLTVL.

The rearrangement uses TRBV3-1 and TRBJ1-4; 7 bases fit TRBD1. V shed 10 bases and J 8 bases; nucleotides not matched to a gene: 13. The CDR3 is made up of 14 amino acids. CDR1 LGHDT and CDR2 YNNKEL come from the germline V gene (reference sequence). CDR3 bases: TGTGCCACCTCCCCAGGGGGTTCTTGGGAAAAACTGTTTTTT. Amino acid sequence: CATSPGGSWEKLFF.

This clonotype appeared once. The chain couples TRBV28 to TRBJ2-7, with 8 positions matching TRBD1. Unmatched junction bases numbered 17, after V lost 4 bases and J lost 3 bases. CDR1 MDHEN and CDR2 SYDVKM come from the germline V gene. CDR3 length: 18 residues. The CDR3 DNA follows: TGTGCCAGCAGTTACACTACTGTAGGGACAGGCATGGTCTACGAGCAGTACTTC. It yields the protein CASSYTTVGTGMVYEQYF.

This clonotype has a count of ten or more. The chain combines TRBV28 with TRBJ2-1, with a possible D match to TRBD2 (7 bases). This CDR3 comprises 16 residues. Trimming took 6 bases from V and 0 from J, leaving 15 bases between them. Germline V gene sequence: CDR1 MDHEN, CDR2 SYDVKM. The CDR3: CASRGGGGSSYNEQFF. The DNA for the CDR3 is TGTGCCAGCAGGGGCGGGGGCGGGAGCTCCTACAATGAGCAGTTCTTC.

This clonotype has a handful of counts. The junction departs from the called germline gene at one end, perhaps through a read error. This chain uses TRBV20-1 with TRBJ2-1, with D hard to call. Looked up from germline, CDR1 is DFQATT and CDR2 is SNEGSKA (reference sequence). The CDR3 sequence is 13 residues long. The CDR3 DNA is TGCAGTGCTAGAGATCGGCCAGACAATGAGCAGTCCTTC. Its translation: CSARDRPDNEQSF.

This clonotype has a count of ten or more. The genes are TRBV29-1 and TRBJ1-1; D not certain. The V gene's germline CDR1 is SQVTM and CDR2 ANQGSEA. This CDR3 spans 12 amino acids. The V and J ends lost 6 bases and 1 base respectively, with 9 bases between them. CDR3 coding DNA: TGCAGCGTGGTCCCCGCGAACACTGAAGCTTTCTTT. Its protein is CSVVPANTEAFF.

The chain is built from TRBV28 and TRBJ2-5; 9 nucleotides line up with TRBD2. The length of the CDR3 is 17 residues. From germline, CDR1 is MDHEN and CDR2 SYDVKM. After removal of 6 bases from V and 5 bases from J, the junction contained 16 bases not matched to a gene. CDR3: CASREPKKLSGRETQYF. CDR3 coding DNA: TGTGCCAGCAGAGAACCGAAAAAACTAAGCGGGAGGGAGACCCAGTACTTC.

The V and J genes are TRBV14 and TRBJ2-1, with 14 bases that match TRBD2. Germline V lookup: CDR1 SGHDN, CDR2 FVKESK. V was clipped by 0 bases and J by 4 bases; unmatched bases: 5. The CDR3 is made up of 18 amino acids. CDR3 in amino acids: CASSQEPGLAGEYNEQFF. CDR3 nucleotides: TGTGCCAGCAGCCAAGAGCCGGGACTAGCGGGAGAATACAATGAGCAGTTCTTC.

In its sample, this clonotype was seen a few times. The CDR3 region has the DNA TGTGCCATTCAGGGGCAGGGTCAGCCCCAGCATTTT. Encoded protein: CAIQGQGQPQHF. The genes are TRBV10-3 and TRBJ1-5, with a tentative D call TRBD1 (6 bases). The V gene lost 9 bases and the J gene lost 6 bases, with 12 bases spanning the gap. The CDR3 has 12 amino acids. The germline CDR1 and CDR2 sequences are ENHRY and SYGVKD.

The genes are TRBV20-1 and TRBJ1-2; a weak D match, TRBD1 (5 bases). Germline-derived CDR1 and CDR2 are DFQATT and SNEGSKA (reference sequence). This CDR3 has 13 amino acids. V lost 6 bases to trimming and J lost 4 bases, with 15 bases between them. Here the CDR3 reads CSAPVGGSYGYTF. The CDR3 DNA reads TGCAGTGCCCCGGTTGGGGGAAGCTATGGCTACACCTTC.

This clonotype has a handful of counts. The chain couples TRBV3-1 to TRBJ2-7, with D possibly matching TRBD2 (6 bases). Trimming took off 0 bases at V and 3 bases at J, with 12 bases between the two ends. The CDR3 runs to 15 residues. The germline gives CDR1 LGHDT, CDR2 YNNKEL (reference sequence). The DNA for the CDR3 is TGTGCCAGCAGCCAAGACCGGGACTCACTCTACGAGCAGTACTTC. Protein product: CASSQDRDSLYEQYF.

This clonotype was observed at least ten times. This rearrangement joins TRBV7-3 to TRBJ1-1; no firm D call. The germline V gene has CDR1 SGHTA and CDR2 FQGTGA. The V and J ends lost 5 bases and 5 bases respectively, with 15 bases between them. The CDR3 has 14 residues. This CDR3 is CASSPYSGRTEAFF. The CDR3 nucleotides are TGTGCCAGCAGCCCGTACAGTGGTAGGACTGAAGCTTTCTTT.

This rearrangement joins TRBV7-2 to TRBJ2-3, with 15 bases fitting TRBD2. Unmatched junction bases numbered 11, after V lost 4 bases and J lost 3 bases. This CDR3 has 19 residues. CDR1 and CDR2 from the germline V gene are SGHTA and FQGNSA. CDR3 loop: CASSSLRRGTSGRTDTQYF. DNA for the CDR3: TGTGCCAGCAGCTCCCTACGTCGTGGGACTAGCGGGAGGACAGATACGCAGTATTTT. Looking up the rest from reference TRBV7-2 and TRBJ2-3 gives the full variable domain: GAGVSQSPSNKVTEKGKDVELRCDPISGHTALYWYRQSLGQGLEFLIYFQGNSAPDKSGLPSDRFSAERTGGSVSTLTIQRTQQEDSAVYLCASSSLRRGTSGRTDTQYFGPGTRLTVL.

The rearrangement links TRBV20-1 to TRBJ1-1, with D unresolved. Germline-derived CDR1 and CDR2 are DFQATT and SNEGSKA (reference sequence). The CDR3 is 12 amino acids. In DNA form, the CDR3 reads TGCAGCGTGGGCCAGCAGAACACTGAAGCTTTCTTT. Translating it yields CSVGQQNTEAFF.

The sample holds many counts of this clonotype. The genes are TRBV6-1 and TRBJ1-1; the D is unclear. Trimming took off 4 bases at V and 1 base at J, with 10 bases between the two ends. Germline assignment: CDR1 MNHNS and CDR2 SASEGT. The CDR3 sequence is 14 residues long. CDR3 DNA: TGTGCCAGCAGTGTCGGCACCTGGAACACTGAAGCTTTCTTT. It specifies CASSVGTWNTEAFF.